Sequencing of this T cell receptor (beta chain) was carried out in a study of CD8 T cells in ankylosing spondylitis. Findings of the study overall: Made up of eight highly homologous variants, a TCR beta motif appeared characteristic of ankylosing spondylitis blood.

V shed 5 bases and J 2 bases; nucleotides not matched to a gene: 8. This CDR3 contains 15 residues. CDR1 LNHNV and CDR2 YYDKDF come from the germline V gene (reference sequence). This clonotype was detected only a few times. The antigen is not known. In making TCR beta libraries, quantitative 5'-RACE with molecular barcodes was used. TCRdb used MiXCR to reprocess the 5' RACE reads, holding one entry per CDR3 protein. The sample carries roughly 300,000 distinct CDR3 sequences, roughly 8% recorded once. The sequenced material came from blood, either unsorted or a sorted T cell fraction (not recorded which). The sequence was obtained from a male donor with ankylosing spondylitis. This chain uses TRBV15 with TRBJ2-5; 7 nucleotides line up with TRBD2. CDR3 sequence: CATSPNAGEQETQYF. In nucleotides, the CDR3 is TGTGCCACCAGCCCTAACGCGGGAGAACAAGAGACCCAGTACTTC.